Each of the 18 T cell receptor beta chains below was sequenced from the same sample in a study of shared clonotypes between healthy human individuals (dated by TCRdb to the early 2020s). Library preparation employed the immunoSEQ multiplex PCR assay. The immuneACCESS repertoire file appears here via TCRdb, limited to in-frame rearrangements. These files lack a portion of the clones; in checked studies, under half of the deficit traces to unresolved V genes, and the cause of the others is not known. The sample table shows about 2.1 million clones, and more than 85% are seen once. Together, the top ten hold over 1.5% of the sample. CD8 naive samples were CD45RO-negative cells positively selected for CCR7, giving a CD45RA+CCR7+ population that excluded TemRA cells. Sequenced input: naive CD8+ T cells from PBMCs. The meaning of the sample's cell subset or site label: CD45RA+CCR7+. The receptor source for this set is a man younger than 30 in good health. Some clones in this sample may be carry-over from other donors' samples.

CDR3 loop: CATKPGLASDTQYF. The CDR3 nucleotides read TGTGCCACAAAACCGGGACTAGCTTCGGATACGCAGTATTTT. This chain uses TRBV6-5 with TRBJ2-3; 9 bases agree with TRBD2. Trimming removed 10 bases from V and 6 bases from J; junction bases left unmatched: 11. Germline CDR1 reads MNHEY; CDR2 reads SVGAGI. The CDR3 runs 14 residues.

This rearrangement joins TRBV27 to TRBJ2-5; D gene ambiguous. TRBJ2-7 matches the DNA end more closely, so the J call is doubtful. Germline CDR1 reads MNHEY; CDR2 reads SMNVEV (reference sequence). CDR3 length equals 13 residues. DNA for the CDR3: TGTGCCAGCAGTTTAGTACAGTCGAACGAGCAGTACTTC. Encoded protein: CASSLVQSNEQYF.

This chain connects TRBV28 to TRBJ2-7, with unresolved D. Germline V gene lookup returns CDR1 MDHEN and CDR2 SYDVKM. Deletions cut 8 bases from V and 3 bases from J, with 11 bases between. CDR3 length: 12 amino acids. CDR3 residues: CASGPRYYEQYF. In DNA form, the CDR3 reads TGTGCCAGCGGTCCTAGATACTACGAGCAGTACTTC. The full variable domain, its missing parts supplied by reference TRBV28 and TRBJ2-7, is DVKVTQSSRYLVKRTGEKVFLECVQDMDHENMFWYRQDPGLGLRLIYFSYDVKMKEKGDIPEGYSVSREKKERFSLILESASTNQTSMYLCASGPRYYEQYFGPGTRLTVT.

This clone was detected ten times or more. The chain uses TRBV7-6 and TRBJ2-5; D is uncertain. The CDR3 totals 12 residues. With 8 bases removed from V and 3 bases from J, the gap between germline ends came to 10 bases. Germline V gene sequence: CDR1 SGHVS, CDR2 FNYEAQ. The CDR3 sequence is CASGDSEETQYF. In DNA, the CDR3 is TGTGCCAGCGGCGATTCCGAAGAGACCCAGTACTTC.

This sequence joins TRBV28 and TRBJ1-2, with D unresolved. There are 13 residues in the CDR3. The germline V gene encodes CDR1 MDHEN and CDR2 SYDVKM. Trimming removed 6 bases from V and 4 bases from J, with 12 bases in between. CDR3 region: CASREGYFYGYTF. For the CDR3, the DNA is TGTGCCAGCAGGGAGGGATACTTCTATGGCTACACCTTC.

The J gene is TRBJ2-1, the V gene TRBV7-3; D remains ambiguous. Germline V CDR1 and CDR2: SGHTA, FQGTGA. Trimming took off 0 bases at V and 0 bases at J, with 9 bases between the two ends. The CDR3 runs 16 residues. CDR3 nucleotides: TGTGCCAGCAGCTTAACCCCCCGGAGCTCCTACAATGAGCAGTTCTTC. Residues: CASSLTPRSSYNEQFF. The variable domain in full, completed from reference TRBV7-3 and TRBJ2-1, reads GAGVSQTPSNKVTEKGKYVELRCDPISGHTALYWYRQSLGQGPEFLIYFQGTGAADDSGLPNDRFFAVRPEGSVSTLKIQRTERGDSAVYLCASSLTPRSSYNEQFFGPGTRLTVL.

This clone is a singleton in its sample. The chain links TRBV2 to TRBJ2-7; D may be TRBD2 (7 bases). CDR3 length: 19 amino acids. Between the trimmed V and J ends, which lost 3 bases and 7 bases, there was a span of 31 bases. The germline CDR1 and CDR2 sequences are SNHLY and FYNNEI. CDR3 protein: CASSDPHLVYGGHSEEQYF. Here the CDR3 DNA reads TGTGCCAGCAGTGATCCCCATTTAGTCTACGGGGGGCACTCAGAAGAGCAGTACTTC.

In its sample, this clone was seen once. CDR3 sequence (DNA): TGCAGCGCCTCCGCCGGGGGCCTCTCCTCTGGAAACACCATATATTTT. Protein sequence: CSASAGGLSSGNTIYF. The rearrangement uses TRBV29-1 and TRBJ1-3; possibly TRBD1 for D (6 bases). The CDR3 is 16 amino acids. V lost 7 bases and J lost 0, with 19 bases in between. Germline assignment: CDR1 SQVTM and CDR2 ANQGSEA.

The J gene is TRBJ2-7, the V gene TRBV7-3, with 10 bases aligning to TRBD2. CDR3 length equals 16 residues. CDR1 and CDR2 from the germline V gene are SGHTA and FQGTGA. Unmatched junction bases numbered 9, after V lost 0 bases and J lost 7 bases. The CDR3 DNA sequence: TGTGCCAGCAGCTTAACAAGGAGCGGGAGGGACCGGGAGCAGTACTTC. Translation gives CASSLTRSGRDREQYF.

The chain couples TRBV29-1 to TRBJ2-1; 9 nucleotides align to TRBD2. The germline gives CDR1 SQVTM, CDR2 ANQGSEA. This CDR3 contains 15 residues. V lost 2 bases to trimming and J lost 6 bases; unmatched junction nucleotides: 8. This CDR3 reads CSVERRISGSNEQFF. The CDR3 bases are TGCAGCGTTGAACGTAGGATTAGCGGGAGCAATGAGCAGTTCTTC.

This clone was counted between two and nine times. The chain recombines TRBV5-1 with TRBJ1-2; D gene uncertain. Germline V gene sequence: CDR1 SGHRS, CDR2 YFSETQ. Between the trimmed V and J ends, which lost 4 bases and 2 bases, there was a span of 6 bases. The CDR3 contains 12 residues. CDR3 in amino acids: CASSPNNYGYTF. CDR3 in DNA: TGCGCCAGCAGCCCTAACAACTATGGCTACACCTTC.

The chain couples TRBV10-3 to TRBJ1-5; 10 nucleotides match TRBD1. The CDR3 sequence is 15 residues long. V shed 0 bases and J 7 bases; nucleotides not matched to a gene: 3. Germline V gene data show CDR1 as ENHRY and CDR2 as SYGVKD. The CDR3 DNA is TGTGCCATCAGTGAGTCGGGACAGGGGCAACAGCCCCAGCATTTT. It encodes CAISESGQGQQPQHF.

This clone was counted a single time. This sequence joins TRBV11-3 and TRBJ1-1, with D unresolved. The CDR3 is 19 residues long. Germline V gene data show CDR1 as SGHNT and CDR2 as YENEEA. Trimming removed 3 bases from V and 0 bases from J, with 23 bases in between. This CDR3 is CASSFENYCGGNMNTEAFF. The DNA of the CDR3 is TGTGCCAGCAGCTTTGAAAATTATTGTGGAGGAAACATGAACACTGAAGCTTTCTTT.

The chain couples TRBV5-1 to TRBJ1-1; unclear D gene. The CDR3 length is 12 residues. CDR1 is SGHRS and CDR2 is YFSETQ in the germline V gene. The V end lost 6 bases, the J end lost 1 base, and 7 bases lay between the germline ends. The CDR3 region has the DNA TGCGCCAGCATCGGAGGGAACACTGAAGCTTTCTTT. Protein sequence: CASIGGNTEAFF.

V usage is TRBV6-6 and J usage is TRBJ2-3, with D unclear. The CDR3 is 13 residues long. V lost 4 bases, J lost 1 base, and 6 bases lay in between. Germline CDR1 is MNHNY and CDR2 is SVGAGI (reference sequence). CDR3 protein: CASSSYGTDTQYF. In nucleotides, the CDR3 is TGTGCCAGCAGTTCGTACGGCACAGATACGCAGTATTTT.

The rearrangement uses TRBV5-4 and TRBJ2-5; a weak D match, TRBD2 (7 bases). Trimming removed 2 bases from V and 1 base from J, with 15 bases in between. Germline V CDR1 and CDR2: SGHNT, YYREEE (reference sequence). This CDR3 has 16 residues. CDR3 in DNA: TGTGCCAGCAGCTTTTGGGGGGGCGCACCCCAAGAGACCCAGTACTTC. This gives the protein CASSFWGGAPQETQYF.

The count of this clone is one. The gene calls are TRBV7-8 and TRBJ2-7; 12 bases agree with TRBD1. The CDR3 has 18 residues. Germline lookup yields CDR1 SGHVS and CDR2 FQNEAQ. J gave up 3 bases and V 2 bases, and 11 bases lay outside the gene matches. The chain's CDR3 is CASSLPGTGGSIYYEQYF. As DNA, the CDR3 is TGTGCCAGCAGCTTACCCGGGACAGGGGGCTCGATTTACTACGAGCAGTACTTC.

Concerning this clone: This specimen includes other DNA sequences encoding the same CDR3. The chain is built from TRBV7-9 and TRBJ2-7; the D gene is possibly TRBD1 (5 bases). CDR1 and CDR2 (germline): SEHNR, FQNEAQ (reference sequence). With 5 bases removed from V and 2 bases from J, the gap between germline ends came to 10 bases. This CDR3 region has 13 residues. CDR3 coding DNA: TGTGCCAGCAGCCTCGACAGAGCCTACGAGCAGTACTTC. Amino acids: CASSLDRAYEQYF.